This TCR beta chain appears in the sequencing data of a study of control samples from healthy donors and cancer patients. Method: immunoSEQ multiplex PCR; TCRdb's copy keeps in-frame clones and lacks some. The sample includes some 140,000 clones, approximately 86% of them seen just once. The CDR3 loop spans 14 amino acids. Germline CDR1 is SEHNR and CDR2 is FQNEAQ (reference sequence). V dropped 5 bases and J dropped 8; count of bases not matched to a gene: 7. Sequencing was done on a sample of blood. The chain joins TRBV7-9 to TRBJ1-5, with 9 positions matching TRBD1. The sequence derives from a woman in her twenties or thirties in good health. The CDR3 DNA sequence: TGTGCCAGCAGCGAGGGGACAGGGAGGGAGCCCCAGCATTTT. The encoded protein is CASSEGTGREPQHF.